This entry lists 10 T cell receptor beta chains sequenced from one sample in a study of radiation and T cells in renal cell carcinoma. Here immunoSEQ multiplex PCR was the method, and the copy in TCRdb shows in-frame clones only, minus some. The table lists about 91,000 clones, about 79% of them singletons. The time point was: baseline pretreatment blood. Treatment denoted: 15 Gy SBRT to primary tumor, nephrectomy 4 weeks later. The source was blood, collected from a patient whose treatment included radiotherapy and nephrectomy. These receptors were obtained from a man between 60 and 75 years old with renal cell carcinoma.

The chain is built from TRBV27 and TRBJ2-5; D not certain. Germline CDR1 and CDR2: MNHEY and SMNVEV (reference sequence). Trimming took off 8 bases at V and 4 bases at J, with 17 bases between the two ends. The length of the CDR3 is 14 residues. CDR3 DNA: TGTGCCAGCTCTCAGATACCTAGTGGAGAGACCCAGTACTTC. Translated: CASSQIPSGETQYF.

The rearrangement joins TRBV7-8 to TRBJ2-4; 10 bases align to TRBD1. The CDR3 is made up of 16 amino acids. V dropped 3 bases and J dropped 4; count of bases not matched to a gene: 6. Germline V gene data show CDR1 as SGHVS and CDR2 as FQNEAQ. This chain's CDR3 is CASSLPTGGGKNIQYF. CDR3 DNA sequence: TGTGCCAGCAGCTTGCCGACAGGGGGCGGAAAAAACATTCAGTACTTC.

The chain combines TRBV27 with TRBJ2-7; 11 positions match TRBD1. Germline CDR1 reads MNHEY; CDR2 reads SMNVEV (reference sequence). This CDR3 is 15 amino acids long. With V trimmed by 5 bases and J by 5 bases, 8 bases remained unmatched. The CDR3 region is CASSIQDRGLHEQYF. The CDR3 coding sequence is TGTGCCAGCAGTATCCAGGACAGGGGGCTCCACGAGCAGTACTTC.

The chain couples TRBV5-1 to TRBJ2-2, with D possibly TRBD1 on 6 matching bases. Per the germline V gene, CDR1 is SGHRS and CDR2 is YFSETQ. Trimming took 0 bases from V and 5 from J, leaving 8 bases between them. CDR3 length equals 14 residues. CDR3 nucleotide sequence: TGCGCCAGCAGCTTGGATCAGGGGACCGGGGAGCTGTTTTTT. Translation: CASSLDQGTGELFF.

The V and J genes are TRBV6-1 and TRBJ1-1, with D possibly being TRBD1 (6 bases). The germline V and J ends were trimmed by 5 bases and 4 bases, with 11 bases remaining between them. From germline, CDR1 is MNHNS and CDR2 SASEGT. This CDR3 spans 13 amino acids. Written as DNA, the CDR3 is TGTGCCAGCAGTTCAGGGGTTGGCACTGAAGCTTTCTTT. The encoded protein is CASSSGVGTEAFF.

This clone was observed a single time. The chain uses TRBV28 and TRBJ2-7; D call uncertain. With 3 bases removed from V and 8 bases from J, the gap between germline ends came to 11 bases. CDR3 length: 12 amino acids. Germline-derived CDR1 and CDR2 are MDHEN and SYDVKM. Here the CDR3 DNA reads TGTGCCAGCAGTTTGACCACAGCCAAGCAGTACTTC. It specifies CASSLTTAKQYF. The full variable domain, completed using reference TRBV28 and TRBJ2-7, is DVKVTQSSRYLVKRTGEKVFLECVQDMDHENMFWYRQDPGLGLRLIYFSYDVKMKEKGDIPEGYSVSREKKERFSLILESASTNQTSMYLCASSLTTAKQYFGPGTRLTVT.

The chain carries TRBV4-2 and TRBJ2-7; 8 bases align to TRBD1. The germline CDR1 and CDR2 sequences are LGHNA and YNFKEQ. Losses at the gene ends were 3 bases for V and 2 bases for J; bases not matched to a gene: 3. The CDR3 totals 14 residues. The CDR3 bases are TGTGCCAGCAGCCACGCGGACAGGGCCTACGAGCAGTACTTC. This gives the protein CASSHADRAYEQYF.

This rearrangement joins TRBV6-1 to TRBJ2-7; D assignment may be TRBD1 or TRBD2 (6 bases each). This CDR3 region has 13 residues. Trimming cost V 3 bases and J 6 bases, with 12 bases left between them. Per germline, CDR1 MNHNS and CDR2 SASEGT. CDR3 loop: CASSDLGGFEQYF. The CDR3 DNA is TGTGCCAGCAGTGACCTCGGGGGCTTCGAGCAGTACTTC.

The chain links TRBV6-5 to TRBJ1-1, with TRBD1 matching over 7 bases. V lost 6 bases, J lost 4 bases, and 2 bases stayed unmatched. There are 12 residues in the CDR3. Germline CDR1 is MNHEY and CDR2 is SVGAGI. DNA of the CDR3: TGTGCCAGCAGCGACAGGGTCACTGAAGCTTTCTTT. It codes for CASSDRVTEAFF.

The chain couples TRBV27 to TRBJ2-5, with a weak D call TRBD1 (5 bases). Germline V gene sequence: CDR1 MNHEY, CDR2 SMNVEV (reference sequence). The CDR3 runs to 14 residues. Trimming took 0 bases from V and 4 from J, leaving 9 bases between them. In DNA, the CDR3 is TGTGCCAGCAGTTTATCTTGGACAAGAGAGACCCAGTACTTC. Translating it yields CASSLSWTRETQYF.